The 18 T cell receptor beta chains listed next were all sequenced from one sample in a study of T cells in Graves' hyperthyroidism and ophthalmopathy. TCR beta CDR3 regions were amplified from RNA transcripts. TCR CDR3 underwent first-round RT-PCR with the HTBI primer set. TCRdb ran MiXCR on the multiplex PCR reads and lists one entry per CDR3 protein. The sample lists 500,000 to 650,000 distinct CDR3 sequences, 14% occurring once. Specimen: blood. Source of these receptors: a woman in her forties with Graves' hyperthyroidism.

CDR3 amino acids: CASSPSPDRPQETQYF. CDR3 nucleotide sequence: TGTGCCAGCAGCCCTTCACCCGACAGGCCGCAAGAGACCCAGTACTTC. The V gene is TRBV5-4, the J gene TRBJ2-5, with D perhaps matching TRBD1 (6 bases). The germline V gene encodes CDR1 SGHNT and CDR2 YYREEE (reference sequence). This CDR3 spans 16 amino acids. Trimming pared 4 bases from V and 2 bases from J, leaving 18 bases between. Drawing the rest from reference TRBV5-4 and TRBJ2-5, the complete variable domain is ETGVTQSPTHLIKTRGQQVTLRCSSQSGHNTVSWYQQALGQGPQFIFQYYREEENGRGNFPPRFSGLQFPNYSSELNVNALELDDSALYLCASSPSPDRPQETQYFGPGTRLLVL.

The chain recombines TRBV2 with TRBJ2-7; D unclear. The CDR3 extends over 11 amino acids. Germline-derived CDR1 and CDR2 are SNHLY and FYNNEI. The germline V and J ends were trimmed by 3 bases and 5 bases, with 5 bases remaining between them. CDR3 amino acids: CASSEQHEQYF. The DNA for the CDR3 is TGTGCCAGCAGTGAGCAGCACGAGCAGTACTTC. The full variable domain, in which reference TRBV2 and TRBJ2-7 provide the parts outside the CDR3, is EPEVTQTPSHQVTQMGQEVILRCVPISNHLYFYWYRQILGQKVEFLVSFYNNEISEKSEIFDDQFSVERPDGSNFTLKIRSTKLEDSAMYFCASSEQHEQYFGPGTRLTVT.

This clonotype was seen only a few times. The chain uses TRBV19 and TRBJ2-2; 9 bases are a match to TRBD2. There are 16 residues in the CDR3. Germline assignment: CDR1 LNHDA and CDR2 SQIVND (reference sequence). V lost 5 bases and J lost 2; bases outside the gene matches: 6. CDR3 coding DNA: TGTGCCAGTAGTCTTAGCGGGAGCCTTAACACCGGGGAGCTGTTTTTT. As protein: CASSLSGSLNTGELFF.

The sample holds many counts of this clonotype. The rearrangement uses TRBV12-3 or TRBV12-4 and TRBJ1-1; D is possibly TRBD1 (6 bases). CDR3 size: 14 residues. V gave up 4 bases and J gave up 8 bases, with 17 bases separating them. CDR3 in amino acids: CASSSTGAYSEAFF. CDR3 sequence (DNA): TGTGCCAGCAGTTCGACAGGAGCCTACAGCGAAGCTTTCTTT.

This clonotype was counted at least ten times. The CDR3 is CASSLTDRVDGYTF. The CDR3 DNA reads TGTGCCAGCAGTTTAACGGACAGGGTGGATGGCTACACCTTC. The gene calls are TRBV28 and TRBJ1-2, with 8 bases aligning to TRBD1. The CDR3 has 14 amino acids. The germline CDR1 and CDR2 sequences are MDHEN and SYDVKM. The junction had 5 bases not matched to a gene; V was cut back by 2 bases and J by 6 bases.

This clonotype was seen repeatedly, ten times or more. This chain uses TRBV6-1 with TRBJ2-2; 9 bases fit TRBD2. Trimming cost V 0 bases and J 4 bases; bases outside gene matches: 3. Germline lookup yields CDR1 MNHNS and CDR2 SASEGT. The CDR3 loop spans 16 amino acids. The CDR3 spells CASSEAGTSITGELFF. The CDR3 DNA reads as TGTGCCAGCAGTGAAGCCGGGACTAGCATCACCGGGGAGCTGTTTTTT.

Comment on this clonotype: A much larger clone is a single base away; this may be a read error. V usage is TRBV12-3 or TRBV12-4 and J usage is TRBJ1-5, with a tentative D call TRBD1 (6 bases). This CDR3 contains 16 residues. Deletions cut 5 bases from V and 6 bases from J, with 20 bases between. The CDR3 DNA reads TGTGCCAGCAGTCCTACAGGGCGTCCTTTCAGTCAGCCCCAGCATTTT. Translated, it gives CASSPTGRPFSQPQHF.

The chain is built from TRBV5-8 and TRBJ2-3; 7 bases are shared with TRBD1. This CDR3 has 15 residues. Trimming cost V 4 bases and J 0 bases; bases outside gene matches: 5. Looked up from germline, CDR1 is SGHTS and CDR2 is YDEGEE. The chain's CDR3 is CASSKGQFSTDTQYF. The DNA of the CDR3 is TGTGCCAGCAGCAAGGGACAGTTTAGCACAGATACGCAGTATTTT.

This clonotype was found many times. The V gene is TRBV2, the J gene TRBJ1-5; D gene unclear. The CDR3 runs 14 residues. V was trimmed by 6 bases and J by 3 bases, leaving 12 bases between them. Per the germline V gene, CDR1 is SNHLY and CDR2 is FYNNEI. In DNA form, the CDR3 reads TGTGCCAGCAGGGTAGGATCTAACAATCAGCCCCAGCATTTT. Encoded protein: CASRVGSNNQPQHF.

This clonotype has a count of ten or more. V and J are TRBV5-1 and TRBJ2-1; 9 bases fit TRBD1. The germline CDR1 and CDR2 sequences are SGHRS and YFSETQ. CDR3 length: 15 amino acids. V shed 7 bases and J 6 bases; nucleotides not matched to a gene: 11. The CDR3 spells CASYLPGQGPNEQFF. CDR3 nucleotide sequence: TGCGCCAGCTATCTACCGGGACAGGGACCCAATGAGCAGTTCTTC.

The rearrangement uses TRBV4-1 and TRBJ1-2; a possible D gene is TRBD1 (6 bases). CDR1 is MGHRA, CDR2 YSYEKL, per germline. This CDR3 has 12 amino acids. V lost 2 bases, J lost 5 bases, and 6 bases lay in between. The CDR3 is CASSQQGYGYTF. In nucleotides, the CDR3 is TGCGCCAGCAGCCAACAGGGGTATGGCTACACCTTC.

In nucleotides, the CDR3 is TGCGCCAGCAGCTCCTTTCTTAGCAACGAGCAGTACTTC. The encoded protein is CASSSFLSNEQYF. V usage is TRBV5-1 and J usage is TRBJ2-7, with unresolved D. The germline V gene encodes CDR1 SGHRS and CDR2 YFSETQ. The ends were cut back, 3 bases at V and 5 bases at J, with 12 bases in the middle. CDR3 length: 13 residues.

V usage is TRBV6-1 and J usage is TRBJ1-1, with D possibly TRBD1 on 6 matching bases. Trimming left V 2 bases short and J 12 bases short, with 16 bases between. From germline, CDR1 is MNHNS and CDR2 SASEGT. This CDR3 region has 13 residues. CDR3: CASSELEGGGTFF. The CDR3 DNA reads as TGTGCCAGCAGTGAATTAGAGGGGGGCGGTACTTTCTTT.

The CDR3, as DNA: TGTGCCAGCAGCCCCTCCCCGACTAGCGGGCCCTACTGGGAGCAGTTCTTC. Its translation is CASSPSPTSGPYWEQFF. This chain connects TRBV12-3 or TRBV12-4 to TRBJ2-1; 10 positions agree with TRBD2. The CDR3 is made up of 17 amino acids. Trimming cost V 6 bases and J 10 bases; bases outside gene matches: 18.

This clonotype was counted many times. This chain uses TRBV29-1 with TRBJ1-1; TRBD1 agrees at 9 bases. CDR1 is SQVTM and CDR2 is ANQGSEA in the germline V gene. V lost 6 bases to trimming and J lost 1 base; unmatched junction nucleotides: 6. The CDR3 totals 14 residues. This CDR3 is CSVTPGQGNTEAFF. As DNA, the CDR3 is TGCAGCGTCACTCCGGGACAGGGGAACACTGAAGCTTTCTTT.

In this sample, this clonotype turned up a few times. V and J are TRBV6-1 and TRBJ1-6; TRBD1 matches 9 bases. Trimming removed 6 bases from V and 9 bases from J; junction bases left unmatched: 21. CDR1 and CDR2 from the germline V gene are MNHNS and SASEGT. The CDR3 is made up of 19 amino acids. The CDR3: CASRDRGQGLFPPISPLHF. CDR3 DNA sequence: TGTGCCAGCAGAGACAGGGGACAGGGACTCTTTCCCCCCATTTCACCCCTCCACTTT.

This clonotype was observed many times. CDR3 protein: CASSLAHYGTNYEQYF. The CDR3 nucleotides are TGTGCCAGCAGTTTAGCACATTACGGGACAAACTACGAGCAGTACTTC. The V and J genes are TRBV12-3 or TRBV12-4 and TRBJ2-7, with TRBD1 as a possible D gene (6 bases). Trimming removed 0 bases at V and 3 bases at J, with 15 bases between. This CDR3 comprises 16 residues.

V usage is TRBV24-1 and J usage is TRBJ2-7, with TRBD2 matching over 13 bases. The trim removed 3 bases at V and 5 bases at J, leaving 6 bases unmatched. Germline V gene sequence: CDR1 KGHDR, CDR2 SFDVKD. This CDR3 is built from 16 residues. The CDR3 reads CATSDTRTSGSNEQYF. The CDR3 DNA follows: TGTGCCACCAGTGATACCCGGACTAGCGGGAGTAACGAGCAGTACTTC.